Listed here are 27 T cell receptor beta chains from one sample, sequenced in a study of cytomegalovirus exposure and HLA in healthy donors. The primer mix had 60 Vbeta and 13 Jbeta primers. Some clones are missing from TCRdb's copy, which holds only in-frame ones; the method was immunoSEQ multiplex PCR. Of under 75,000 clones in the sample, about nine tenths were seen once. Sequencing was done on a sample of PBMCs. The receptors shown here come from a woman younger than 45 in good health and CMV-seronegative.

The chain uses TRBV7-8 and TRBJ1-2, with D perhaps matching TRBD1 (5 bases). V lost 0 bases, J lost 4 bases, and 15 bases lay in between. The CDR3 totals 16 residues. Germline CDR1 is SGHVS and CDR2 is FQNEAQ. The CDR3 sequence is CASSLAFSGNGYGYTF. The CDR3 DNA follows: TGTGCCAGCAGCTTAGCGTTCTCAGGGAATGGCTATGGCTACACCTTC.

The chain uses TRBV5-8 and TRBJ1-5; D perhaps matches TRBD1 (6 bases). V lost 6 bases and J lost 0, with 13 bases in between. The CDR3 has 15 residues. Looked up from germline, CDR1 is SGHTS and CDR2 is YDEGEE. The CDR3 reads CASTQTGYSNQPQHF. As DNA, the CDR3 is TGTGCCAGCACCCAGACAGGATATAGCAATCAGCCCCAGCATTTT. The whole variable domain, filled in from reference TRBV5-8 and TRBJ1-5, reads EAGVTQSPTHLIKTRGQQATLRCSPISGHTSVYWYQQALGLGLQFLLWYDEGEERNRGNFPPRFSGRQFPNYSSELNVNALELEDSALYLCASTQTGYSNQPQHFGDGTRLSIL.

V usage is TRBV28 and J usage is TRBJ1-5; possible D gene TRBD1, 5 bases. Germline V lookup: CDR1 MDHEN, CDR2 SYDVKM. The CDR3 is 14 amino acids. Trimming removed 5 bases from V and 3 bases from J, with 11 bases in between. CDR3 nucleotides: TGTGCCAGCAGTCTTCGACAGCCCAATCAGCCCCAGCATTTT. Its translation: CASSLRQPNQPQHF.

This rearrangement joins TRBV5-5 to TRBJ2-1, with D possibly matching TRBD2 (5 bases). V was shortened by 0 bases and J by 9 bases, with 19 bases between the two germline ends. The germline V gene encodes CDR1 SGHKS and CDR2 YYEKEE (reference sequence). This CDR3 is 16 amino acids long. CDR3 bases: TGTGCCAGCAGCTTGGTCGAGCAAACCGCGGGTGGTGAGCAGTTCTTC. This codes for CASSLVEQTAGGEQFF.

This rearrangement joins TRBV7-6 to TRBJ2-1; possible D gene TRBD2, 6 bases. Germline V CDR1 and CDR2: SGHVS, FNYEAQ. Trimming left V 0 bases short and J 5 bases short, with 20 bases between. The CDR3 runs 18 residues. The CDR3 bases are TGTGCCAGCAGCTTAGCGATGGAGGGGCCTAAAAGGCACAATGAGCAGTTCTTC. Translating it yields CASSLAMEGPKRHNEQFF.

The CDR3 DNA follows: TGTGCCAGTAGCCTATACGGGGGGCGCTACGAGCAGTACTTC. Its translation: CASSLYGGRYEQYF. The chain uses TRBV19 and TRBJ2-7; TRBD2 might be the D (7 bases). Trimming stripped 6 bases from V and 3 bases from J, with 15 bases between. There are 14 residues in the CDR3. Per the germline V gene, CDR1 is LNHDA and CDR2 is SQIVND (reference sequence).

This chain joins TRBV11-3 and TRBJ1-1; 11 bases match TRBD1. The CDR3 runs 12 residues. With 5 bases clipped from V and 8 bases from J, the junction kept 1 base outside the gene matches. Germline V gene sequence: CDR1 SGHNT, CDR2 YENEEA. CDR3 DNA sequence: TGTGCCAGCAGCCGGACAGGGGGCGAAGCTTTCTTT. Protein product: CASSRTGGEAFF. Full variable domain (missing parts from reference TRBV11-3 and TRBJ1-1): EAGVVQSPRYKIIEKKQPVAFWCNPISGHNTLYWYLQNLGQGPELLIRYENEEAVDDSQLPKDRFSAERLKGVDSTLKIQPAELGDSAVYLCASSRTGGEAFFGQGTRLTVV.

This chain connects TRBV11-2 to TRBJ2-7; the D gene is possibly TRBD1 (5 bases). The germline V gene encodes CDR1 SGHAT and CDR2 FQNNGV. The CDR3 has 17 residues. V lost 1 base and J lost 1, with 17 bases in between. This CDR3 reads CASSLVFGQGESYEQYF. The CDR3 DNA follows: TGTGCCAGCAGCTTAGTTTTCGGGCAGGGCGAATCCTACGAGCAGTACTTC.

The chain uses TRBV28 and TRBJ2-3, with 7 bases identical to TRBD2. The CDR3 covers 16 residues. Trimming cost V 6 bases and J 2 bases; bases outside gene matches: 11. CDR1 and CDR2 (germline): MDHEN, SYDVKM. CDR3 amino acids: CASSRGLAAYTDTQYF. The DNA for the CDR3 is TGTGCCAGCAGCAGAGGGCTAGCGGCCTACACAGATACGCAGTATTTT.

The rearrangement uses TRBV7-3 and TRBJ2-1, with TRBD2 identical over 9 bases. Germline V CDR1 and CDR2: SGHTA, FQGTGA. CDR3 length: 13 amino acids. Unmatched junction bases numbered 6, after V lost 5 bases and J lost 10 bases. The CDR3 loop reads CASSARLAEEQFF. Here the CDR3 DNA reads TGTGCCAGCAGCGCTAGACTAGCGGAGGAGCAGTTCTTC. Drawing the rest from reference TRBV7-3 and TRBJ2-1, the complete variable domain is GAGVSQTPSNKVTEKGKYVELRCDPISGHTALYWYRQSLGQGPEFLIYFQGTGAADDSGLPNDRFFAVRPEGSVSTLKIQRTERGDSAVYLCASSARLAEEQFFGPGTRLTVL.

The V call is TRBV30, the J call TRBJ2-7; TRBD2 agrees at 15 bases. With V trimmed by 6 bases and J by 2 bases, 14 bases remained unmatched. The CDR3 length is 18 residues. Germline V lookup: CDR1 GTSNPN, CDR2 SVGIG (reference sequence). In DNA form, the CDR3 reads TGTGCCTGTAGGTATCCCGGGACTAGCGGGAGGTTTCCCTACGAGCAGTACTTC. As protein: CACRYPGTSGRFPYEQYF.

The V and J genes are TRBV11-2 and TRBJ1-1; a possible D gene is TRBD1 (5 bases). V shed 1 base and J shed 4 bases, with 13 bases lying between them. CDR1 is SGHAT, CDR2 FQNNGV, per germline. This CDR3 comprises 15 residues. CDR3 amino acids: CASSLGPGEVTEAFF. The CDR3 DNA follows: TGTGCCAGCAGCTTAGGGCCGGGGGAGGTCACTGAAGCTTTCTTT.

The rearrangement uses TRBV7-2 and TRBJ1-2; 9 bases map to TRBD1. CDR3 length: 15 residues. Trimming removed 1 base from V and 3 bases from J; junction bases left unmatched: 3. Germline CDR1 reads SGHTA; CDR2 reads FQGNSA. This CDR3 reads CASSLGTGVDYGYTF. As DNA, the CDR3 is TGTGCCAGCAGCTTAGGGACAGGGGTGGACTATGGCTACACCTTC.

The chain uses TRBV5-8 and TRBJ2-7; 10 nucleotides agree with TRBD1. Trimming removed 5 bases from V and 3 bases from J; junction bases left unmatched: 8. The germline V gene encodes CDR1 SGHTS and CDR2 YDEGEE. This CDR3 spans 15 amino acids. The CDR3 nucleotides are TGTGCCAGCAGACCAAGGACAGGGGGGATCTACGAGCAGTACTTC. It codes for CASRPRTGGIYEQYF.

The chain links TRBV19 to TRBJ2-5; 8 bases line up with TRBD1. The V and J ends lost 5 bases and 5 bases, in that order; junction bases with no gene match: 4. The germline V gene has CDR1 LNHDA and CDR2 SQIVND (reference sequence). The CDR3 contains 13 residues. CDR3 coding DNA: TGTGCCAGTAGTGGACAGGGCAGGGAGACCCAGTACTTC. Amino acids: CASSGQGRETQYF.

This sequence joins TRBV4-1 and TRBJ2-3, with TRBD2 matching 7 bases. Germline assignment: CDR1 MGHRA and CDR2 YSYEKL. The CDR3 is made up of 16 amino acids. The trim removed 5 bases at V and 4 bases at J, leaving 12 bases unmatched. The CDR3 reads CASSAHRLAESDTQYF. Here the CDR3 DNA reads TGCGCCAGCAGCGCCCACCGGCTAGCGGAATCAGATACGCAGTATTTT.

This chain connects TRBV5-4 to TRBJ2-7; D uncertain. V dropped 0 bases and J dropped 3 bases, with 13 bases sitting between them. This CDR3 spans 15 amino acids. Germline V gives CDR1 SGHNT, CDR2 YYREEE (reference sequence). CDR3 amino acids: CASSLGPSEDYEQYF. In DNA form, the CDR3 reads TGTGCCAGCAGCTTGGGTCCCAGCGAAGACTACGAGCAGTACTTC.

The chain has TRBV6-6 and TRBJ2-1, with a weak D call TRBD2 (6 bases). CDR1 and CDR2 from the germline V gene are MNHNY and SVGAGI (reference sequence). V lost 6 bases, J lost 5 bases, and 14 bases lay in between. CDR3 size: 14 residues. The CDR3 region is CASRLSGSNNEQFF. CDR3 sequence (DNA): TGTGCCAGCAGACTAAGCGGGTCAAACAATGAGCAGTTCTTC.

J is TRBJ1-2 and V is TRBV5-6; TRBD1 matches at 11 bases. The germline V gene encodes CDR1 SGHDT and CDR2 YYEEEE. CDR3 length: 14 residues. After removal of 3 bases from V and 4 bases from J, the junction contained 2 bases not matched to a gene. The CDR3 here is CASSSGQGAYGYTF. CDR3 nucleotides: TGTGCCAGCAGCTCTGGACAGGGGGCCTATGGCTACACCTTC.

The chain employs TRBV2 and TRBJ2-1, with D possibly being TRBD2 (6 bases). The CDR3 sequence is 14 residues long. Germline V CDR1 and CDR2: SNHLY, FYNNEI. V lost 6 bases and J lost 2, with 11 bases in between. This CDR3 reads CASRAGLAYNEQFF. The CDR3 nucleotides are TGTGCCAGCAGGGCGGGACTCGCCTACAATGAGCAGTTCTTC.

V and J are TRBV11-2 and TRBJ2-4; perhaps TRBD1 as D (5 bases). The CDR3 is 17 amino acids. Trimming pared 5 bases from V and 3 bases from J, leaving 20 bases between. Germline V CDR1 and CDR2: SGHAT, FQNNGV. The CDR3 protein is CASSAQGTPLDKNIQYF. In nucleotides, the CDR3 is TGTGCCAGCAGCGCCCAGGGCACCCCCCTGGACAAAAACATTCAGTACTTC.

V is TRBV5-1 and J is TRBJ2-7, with D perhaps TRBD2 (5 bases). The germline V gene has CDR1 SGHRS and CDR2 YFSETQ. V lost 2 bases and J lost 6, with 9 bases in between. The CDR3 covers 12 residues. The CDR3 sequence is CASSFPRGEQYF. CDR3 nucleotides: TGCGCCAGCAGCTTTCCCCGGGGCGAGCAGTACTTC.

This clone was observed once. The chain has TRBV6-5 and TRBJ2-7; TRBD2 matches at 13 bases. The CDR3 totals 14 residues. Looked up from germline, CDR1 is MNHEY and CDR2 is SVGAGI. Losses at the gene ends were 5 bases for V and 6 bases for J; bases not matched to a gene: 4. CDR3 DNA sequence: TGTGCCAGCAGTCCGGGACTAGCGGGAACCGAGCAGTACTTC. It encodes CASSPGLAGTEQYF.

The chain recombines TRBV7-3 with TRBJ2-1; D gene unclear. V was trimmed by 2 bases and J by 9 bases, leaving 11 bases between them. The CDR3 covers 13 residues. Germline CDR1 reads SGHTA; CDR2 reads FQGTGA. DNA of the CDR3: TGTGCCAGCAGCTTATCTGGAGTCACTGAGCAGTTCTTC. It yields the protein CASSLSGVTEQFF.

The chain recombines TRBV12-5 with TRBJ1-1; D might be TRBD1 (5 bases). CDR1 is LGHNT and CDR2 is FRNRAP in the germline V gene. This CDR3 has 16 amino acids. Trimming pared 2 bases from V and 0 bases from J, leaving 13 bases between. The CDR3 region has the DNA TGTGCTAGTGGTTTGCCAGCGGGGGATATGAACACTGAAGCTTTCTTT. Translation: CASGLPAGDMNTEAFF.

This clone appeared once. Other DNA sequences in the sample encode the same CDR3. This chain links TRBV19 with TRBJ1-5, with D possibly matching TRBD1 (6 bases). Germline-derived CDR1 and CDR2 are LNHDA and SQIVND (reference sequence). This CDR3 is built from 13 residues. V lost 7 bases and J lost 6, with 13 bases in between. The CDR3 is CASTNRVGQPQHF. For the CDR3, the DNA is TGTGCCAGTACCAACAGGGTAGGTCAGCCCCAGCATTTT. The entire variable domain, with the rest obtained from reference TRBV19 and TRBJ1-5, is as follows: DGGITQSPKYLFRKEGQNVTLSCEQNLNHDAMYWYRQDPGQGLRLIYYSQIVNDFQKGDIAEGYSVSREKKESFPLTVTSAQKNPTAFYLCASTNRVGQPQHFGDGTRLSIL.

The V call is TRBV27, the J call TRBJ2-5, with TRBD2 matching 7 bases. Germline V gives CDR1 MNHEY, CDR2 SMNVEV (reference sequence). The V gene end was trimmed by 5 bases and the J gene end by 2 bases; junction bases not matched to a gene: 8. The CDR3 contains 15 residues. The CDR3 DNA sequence: TGTGCCAGCAGTCCCTATAGCGGGTTGCAAGAGACCCAGTACTTC. Protein sequence: CASSPYSGLQETQYF.